The source of this TCR beta chain is a study of T cell repertoires in cytomegalovirus infection. Study context: Based on public TCR beta signatures, there were indications of CMV infection and of a matching HLA type.

This clonotype showed up just a few times. MiXCR was run by TCRdb on the reads, yielding one entry per CDR3 protein. This sample has roughly 720,000 distinct CDR3 sequences; less than 40% occur once, and the top ten carry under 3%. Per the germline V gene, CDR1 is SGHDN and CDR2 is FVKESK. With 4 bases clipped from V and 9 bases from J, the junction kept 13 bases outside the gene matches. This CDR3 comprises 16 residues. This sequence originates from a human donor in good health (CMV status not recorded). Some clones in this sample may be carry-over from other donors' samples. The rearrangement links TRBV14 to TRBJ2-1, with 9 nucleotides matching TRBD2. Sequenced sample: PBMCs. In DNA, the CDR3 is TGTGCCAGCAGCCGTTACGGACTAGCGCCAGTGAGTGAGCAGTTCTTC. As protein: CASSRYGLAPVSEQFF.